The 2 T cell receptor beta chains listed next were all sequenced from one sample in a study of CD8 T cells in ankylosing spondylitis. General study points: Blood of patients with ankylosing spondylitis appeared to be characterized by a TCR beta motif of seven or eight highly homologous variants.

What these receptors recognize is not known. TCRdb re-called the 5' RACE reads through MiXCR, storing one row per CDR3 protein. The table has about 390,000 distinct CDR3 sequences, 20% to 25% seen once; the top ten hold around 17%. Sequenced material: blood, either unsorted or a sorted T cell fraction (not recorded which). The source is a male donor with ankylosing spondylitis.

The chain is built from TRBV7-8 and TRBJ2-3, with 7 bases aligning to TRBD2. The CDR3 is 16 amino acids. V lost 3 bases to trimming and J lost 6 bases; unmatched junction nucleotides: 12. CDR1 and CDR2 from the germline V gene are SGHVS and FQNEAQ. This CDR3 is CASSFYSGSGGDTQYF. As DNA, the CDR3 is TGTGCCAGCAGCTTTTATAGCGGGTCCGGGGGGGATACGCAGTATTTT.

This chain joins TRBV21-1 and TRBJ1-5. TRBV21-1 is noted as a pseudogene. The CDR3 loop spans 10 amino acids. The CDR3 spells CASTRQAQHF. The CDR3 nucleotides are TGTGCCAGCACCCGTCAGGCCCAGCATTTT.